Following are 30 T cell receptor beta chains from one sample sequenced in a study of cytomegalovirus exposure and HLA in healthy donors. Primers: 60 Vbeta forward and 13 Jbeta reverse. Measured with immunoSEQ multiplex PCR; TCRdb has only the in-frame clones, and not every one. This table has 150,000 to 200,000 clones, 77% appearing once. The sequencing input was PBMCs. All receptors come from a male donor in good health and CMV-seropositive.

This rearrangement joins TRBV19 to TRBJ1-2, with TRBD1 as a possible D gene (5 bases). Germline assignment: CDR1 LNHDA and CDR2 SQIVND (reference sequence). V lost 7 bases, J lost 4 bases, and 19 bases lay in between. This CDR3 is built from 15 residues. The CDR3 sequence: CASITDTFFLYGYTF. As DNA, the CDR3 is TGTGCCAGTATTACGGACACCTTTTTCCTCTATGGCTACACCTTC. The full variable domain, with the rest looked up from reference TRBV19 and TRBJ1-2, is DGGITQSPKYLFRKEGQNVTLSCEQNLNHDAMYWYRQDPGQGLRLIYYSQIVNDFQKGDIAEGYSVSREKKESFPLTVTSAQKNPTAFYLCASITDTFFLYGYTFGSGTRLTVV.

This chain uses TRBV27 with TRBJ2-5; 7 bases agree with TRBD1. Germline V gene data show CDR1 as MNHEY and CDR2 as SMNVEV (reference sequence). Trimming cost V 5 bases and J 0 bases; bases outside gene matches: 6. CDR3 length: 15 residues. CDR3 residues: CASSHRDSNQETQYF. CDR3 DNA sequence: TGTGCCAGCAGTCACCGGGACAGCAACCAAGAGACCCAGTACTTC.

V usage is TRBV7-2 and J usage is TRBJ2-2; 13 nucleotides match TRBD2. Germline V lookup: CDR1 SGHTA, CDR2 FQGNSA. V lost 4 bases to trimming and J lost 3 bases; unmatched junction nucleotides: 5. The CDR3 loop spans 17 amino acids. The CDR3 nucleotides are TGTGCCAGCAGCTCCGGGGGACTAGCGGGGTACACCGGGGAGCTGTTTTTT. It is translated as CASSSGGLAGYTGELFF.

The rearrangement uses TRBV6-5 and TRBJ1-6, with 7 bases fitting TRBD1. The V gene's germline CDR1 is MNHEY and CDR2 SVGAGI. The CDR3 length is 14 residues. V gave up 5 bases and J gave up 7 bases; unmatched junction bases: 5. CDR3 nucleotide sequence: TGTGCCAGCAGTACCGGGACAGAGAATTCACCCCTCCACTTT. Translating it yields CASSTGTENSPLHF.

This clone was counted a few times. The chain recombines TRBV7-9 with TRBJ1-1, with unresolved D. Germline V gene data show CDR1 as SEHNR and CDR2 as FQNEAQ (reference sequence). V was trimmed by 3 bases and J by 4 bases, leaving 6 bases between them. The CDR3 covers 12 residues. The CDR3 sequence is CASSFGSTEAFF. DNA of the CDR3: TGTGCCAGCAGCTTCGGGTCCACTGAAGCTTTCTTT.

The chain couples TRBV19 to TRBJ1-5, with 8 bases aligning to TRBD1. This CDR3 has 14 residues. V lost 6 bases and J lost 6; bases outside the gene matches: 7. Germline lookup yields CDR1 LNHDA and CDR2 SQIVND (reference sequence). This chain's CDR3 is CASSAGQGRQPQHF. The CDR3 region has the DNA TGTGCCAGTAGCGCAGGACAGGGCCGTCAGCCCCAGCATTTT. The variable domain in full, completed from reference TRBV19 and TRBJ1-5, reads DGGITQSPKYLFRKEGQNVTLSCEQNLNHDAMYWYRQDPGQGLRLIYYSQIVNDFQKGDIAEGYSVSREKKESFPLTVTSAQKNPTAFYLCASSAGQGRQPQHFGDGTRLSIL.

This clone was counted between two and nine times. The chain combines TRBV10-2 with TRBJ1-1, with D unclear. Germline V gives CDR1 WSHSY, CDR2 SAAADI. Trimming removed 0 bases at V and 4 bases at J, with 12 bases between. The CDR3 is made up of 15 amino acids. The CDR3 reads CASSESQRVSTEAFF. CDR3 in DNA: TGCGCCAGCAGTGAGTCCCAGAGGGTTAGCACTGAAGCTTTCTTT.

In the case of this clone: The junction departs from the called germline gene at one end, perhaps through a read error. This chain uses TRBV7-7 with TRBJ2-1, with TRBD2 matching 9 bases. Germline CDR1 SSHAT, CDR2 FNYEAQ (reference sequence). The CDR3 runs 15 residues. CDR3 bases: TGTGCTAGCAGCTCCACGGGGCGGGGGGGTGGTGAGCAGTTCTTC. The encoded protein is CASSSTGRGGGEQFF.

The rearrangement links TRBV21-1 to TRBJ2-1; the D segment call TRBD2 is taken from the table without a DNA check. TRBV21-1 constitutes a pseudogene. The CDR3 has 18 amino acids. In nucleotides, the CDR3 is TGTGCCAGCAGCAAAGGGGGATGGGGGGGGGACCCCTACAATGAGCAGTTCTTC. Its translation is CASSKGGWGGDPYNEQFF.

The rearrangement links TRBV7-6 to TRBJ1-1, with 7 bases that match TRBD1. CDR1 and CDR2 from the germline V gene are SGHVS and FNYEAQ. V trimming: 5 bases; J trimming: 4 bases; junction bases outside the gene matches: 10. The CDR3 consists of 15 residues. The CDR3 DNA is TGTGCCAGCAGCCCAAGGACAGGTCCTGCCACTGAAGCTTTCTTT. This sequence encodes CASSPRTGPATEAFF.

This chain connects TRBV9 to TRBJ1-1; D unclear. From germline, CDR1 is SGDLS and CDR2 YYNGEE. Trimming stripped 2 bases from V and 0 bases from J, with 5 bases between. The CDR3 length is 13 residues. The CDR3 DNA is TGTGCCAGCAGCGTTCAGGTGAACACTGAAGCTTTCTTT. Protein: CASSVQVNTEAFF.

The chain employs TRBV30 and TRBJ1-4, with a weak D call TRBD1 (5 bases). The CDR3 loop spans 16 amino acids. V lost 4 bases and J 2 bases, leaving 17 bases between the germline ends. CDR1 is GTSNPN and CDR2 is SVGIG in the germline V gene (reference sequence). DNA for the CDR3: TGTGCCTGGATCCGGCAGGGCGCGGGGACTAATGAAAAACTGTTTTTT. It translates to CAWIRQGAGTNEKLFF.

The V and J genes are TRBV7-9 and TRBJ2-1; TRBD2 might be the D (6 bases). Germline CDR1 reads SEHNR; CDR2 reads FQNEAQ (reference sequence). Trimming pared 5 bases from V and 0 bases from J, leaving 11 bases between. The CDR3 runs to 15 residues. CDR3 DNA: TGTGCCAGCAGCCCCCGGGGGAGCTCCTACAATGAGCAGTTCTTC. It specifies CASSPRGSSYNEQFF.

The chain links TRBV27 to TRBJ1-1; 7 bases match TRBD1. The length of the CDR3 is 15 residues. Germline V gene lookup returns CDR1 MNHEY and CDR2 SMNVEV (reference sequence). V lost 4 bases to trimming and J lost 5 bases; unmatched junction nucleotides: 10. CDR3 amino acids: CASSSAQGRRTEAFF. The CDR3 coding sequence is TGTGCCAGCAGTTCGGCACAGGGGAGGCGGACTGAAGCTTTCTTT.

To note about this clone: The sample holds other DNA sequences that translate to the same CDR3. The chain joins TRBV30 to TRBJ1-6; maybe TRBD1 (5 bases). Germline CDR1 GTSNPN, CDR2 SVGIG (reference sequence). V gave up 1 base and J gave up 7 bases, with 11 bases separating them. The CDR3 extends over 14 amino acids. The CDR3 sequence is CAWSELGLNSPLHF. CDR3 bases: TGTGCCTGGAGTGAACTGGGGCTAAATTCACCCCTCCACTTT. The whole variable domain, filled in from reference TRBV30 and TRBJ1-6, reads SQTIHQWPATLVQPVGSPLSLECTVEGTSNPNLYWYRQAAGRGLQLLFYSVGIGQISSEVPQNLSASRPQDRQFILSSKKLLLSDSGFYLCAWSELGLNSPLHFGNGTRLTVT.

V usage is TRBV18 and J usage is TRBJ1-1; 7 bases line up with TRBD1. The J segment lost 5 bases and the V segment lost 5 bases, leaving 17 bases of the junction unmatched. There are 17 residues in the CDR3. Germline CDR1 KGHSH, CDR2 LQKENI. The CDR3 DNA sequence: TGTGCCAGCTCAAACCCTCTTCGACAGGGTCCGGGTACTGAAGCTTTCTTT. It yields the protein CASSNPLRQGPGTEAFF.

In the case of this clone: Other DNA sequences in this sample translate to the same CDR3. V and J are TRBV5-1 and TRBJ2-1; possible D gene TRBD2, 5 bases. In germline, CDR1 is SGHRS, CDR2 YFSETQ. Trimming shortened V by 2 bases and J by 6 bases, and 9 bases separated the two germline ends. This CDR3 is built from 13 residues. The CDR3 loop is CASSLTSGNEQFF. DNA for the CDR3: TGCGCCAGCAGCTTAACCAGCGGCAATGAGCAGTTCTTC.

V is TRBV7-3 and J is TRBJ2-1; TRBD2 aligns across 8 bases. This CDR3 comprises 15 residues. Germline V gene lookup returns CDR1 SGHTA and CDR2 FQGTGA. V lost 5 bases, J lost 6 bases, and 9 bases stayed unmatched. For the CDR3, the DNA is TGTGCCAGCAGCGCGGGGGGCGTATCGGGCAATGAGCAGTTCTTC. This codes for CASSAGGVSGNEQFF.

The chain couples TRBV6-6 to TRBJ2-1; tentatively, D is TRBD2 (6 bases). The CDR3 is 14 residues long. Per germline, CDR1 MNHNY and CDR2 SVGAGI (reference sequence). Trimming left V 6 bases short and J 7 bases short, with 16 bases between. Here the CDR3 reads CASSSGLLGNEQFF. The CDR3 nucleotides read TGTGCCAGCAGCTCGGGACTCCTGGGGAATGAGCAGTTCTTC.

The chain recombines TRBV4-3 with TRBJ1-1; tentative D call: TRBD1 (5 bases). Per the germline V gene, CDR1 is LGHNA and CDR2 is YSLEER. V was shortened by 1 base and J by 4 bases, with 16 bases between the two germline ends. The CDR3 consists of 16 residues. The CDR3 DNA reads TGCGCCAGCAGCCAAGGTGAGGGCCAGGGAGGCACTGAAGCTTTCTTT. Translation gives CASSQGEGQGGTEAFF.

This clone was seen only a few times. The chain links TRBV6-1 to TRBJ1-5; D remains ambiguous. Trimming left V 6 bases short and J 4 bases short, with 10 bases between. Germline CDR1 MNHNS, CDR2 SASEGT. The CDR3 extends over 13 amino acids. In nucleotides, the CDR3 is TGTGCCAGCAGCGGGTCTAGAAATCAGCCCCAGCATTTT. Translated: CASSGSRNQPQHF.

This rearrangement joins TRBV4-1 to TRBJ1-4; D might be TRBD1 (6 bases). V was cut by 6 bases and J by 4 bases, with 24 bases left in between. CDR3 length: 18 residues. CDR1 MGHRA and CDR2 YSYEKL come from the germline V gene. The CDR3 region has the DNA TGCGCCAGCAGGGCCGTACAGGGCCCTAAAGACCTTAATGAAAAACTGTTTTTT. This translates into CASRAVQGPKDLNEKLFF.

The chain is built from TRBV14 and TRBJ2-7; weak D call: TRBD2 (6 bases). The CDR3 extends over 14 amino acids. The germline V gene has CDR1 SGHDN and CDR2 FVKESK. V lost 1 base and J lost 7, with 14 bases in between. This CDR3 reads CASSQVGGSLEQYF. DNA of the CDR3: TGTGCCAGCAGCCAAGTCGGAGGGTCGTTGGAGCAGTACTTC.

The chain couples TRBV4-2 to TRBJ1-2; TRBD1 matches 10 bases. Germline values: CDR1 LGHNA, CDR2 YNFKEQ. The V gene end was trimmed by 4 bases and the J gene end by 2 bases; junction bases not matched to a gene: 7. This CDR3 is 16 amino acids long. The CDR3 region is CASSRTTGQGNYGYTF. The CDR3 DNA is TGTGCCAGCAGCCGCACCACGGGACAGGGGAACTATGGCTACACCTTC.

The chain links TRBV21-1 to TRBJ1-2; the D segment call TRBD1 is taken from the table without a DNA check. TRBV21-1 is flagged as a pseudogene. This CDR3 region has 17 residues. CDR3 DNA: TGTGCCAGCAACACCAAGGGGGGGACAGGGTTTAACTATGGCTACACCTTC. This gives the protein CASNTKGGTGFNYGYTF.

V and J are TRBV6-6 and TRBJ2-3, with D perhaps matching TRBD1 (5 bases). This CDR3 is 14 amino acids long. Per the germline V gene, CDR1 is MNHNY and CDR2 is SVGAGI (reference sequence). Trimming removed 7 bases at V and 4 bases at J, with 15 bases between. CDR3 protein: CASMTRPRADTQYF. The CDR3 nucleotides read TGTGCCAGCATGACACGACCCAGGGCAGATACGCAGTATTTT.

This chain uses TRBV9 with TRBJ1-5, with TRBD1 matching over 7 bases. Germline V gene sequence: CDR1 SGDLS, CDR2 YYNGEE. The CDR3 consists of 15 residues. J lost 3 bases, V lost 2 bases, and 5 bases had no gene match. The CDR3 DNA is TGTGCCAGCAGCGTTGCAGGGGGGATCAATCAGCCCCAGCATTTT. It encodes CASSVAGGINQPQHF.

V gene TRBV2 combines with J gene TRBJ2-2; TRBD2 matches 12 bases. The CDR3 totals 18 residues. With 4 bases clipped from V and 6 bases from J, the junction kept 12 bases outside the gene matches. Germline assignment: CDR1 SNHLY and CDR2 FYNNEI. This CDR3 reads CASSGLAGGPGSPGELFF. The CDR3 bases are TGTGCCAGCAGTGGGCTAGCGGGGGGGCCAGGATCACCCGGGGAGCTGTTTTTT.

This chain joins TRBV7-9 and TRBJ1-2, with TRBD1 as a possible D gene (5 bases). This CDR3 has 12 amino acids. V was cut by 2 bases and J by 7 bases, with 8 bases left in between. Germline lookup yields CDR1 SEHNR and CDR2 FQNEAQ (reference sequence). CDR3 sequence reads: CASSLQGFGYTF. Written as DNA, the CDR3 is TGTGCCAGCAGCTTACAGGGTTTTGGCTACACCTTC.

In its sample, this clone was seen once. The genes are TRBV7-2 and TRBJ2-3, with D unclear. The CDR3 consists of 12 residues. Looked up from germline, CDR1 is SGHTA and CDR2 is FQGNSA. V shed 2 bases and J shed 5 bases, with 5 bases lying between them. CDR3: CASSLRVDTQYF. The CDR3 bases are TGTGCCAGCAGCTTACGTGTAGATACGCAGTATTTT.